The rows below give T cell receptor beta chains drawn from one sample of a study of cytomegalovirus exposure and HLA in healthy donors. The method was immunoSEQ multiplex PCR; TCRdb's version includes in-frame clones alone and lacks a portion of them. Its clone listing holds 75,000 to 95,000 clones. The sample consisted of PBMCs. These receptors were taken from a woman in her sixties in good health and CMV-seronegative. Each CDR3 is given with its conserved first and last residue. D genes are given only for firm matches.

CDR3 protein | CDR3 DNA | J gene | V gene | D gene
CSGGQGASDTEAFF | TGCAGCGGGGGTCAGGGGGCGAGCGACACTGAAGCTTTCTTT | TRBJ1-1 | TRBV29-1 | TRBD1
CASSLLNLGGPGSIQYF | TGTGCCAGCAGCTTACTAAACCTAGGGGGCCCTGGTAGCATTCAGTACTTC | TRBJ2-4 | TRBV11-3 | TRBD1
CSVTQNTGTSGASYNEQFF | TGCAGCGTCACTCAGAATACCGGGACTAGCGGGGCCTCCTACAATGAGCAGTTCTTC | TRBJ2-1 | TRBV29-1 | TRBD2
CAPILRSPSVSGNTIYF | TGTGCCCCCATTCTCCGCAGTCCGTCCGTCTCTGGAAACACCATATATTTT | TRBJ1-3 | TRBV27 | NA
CASSFGQGDRGQFF | TGTGCCAGCAGCTTCGGCCAGGGGGACAGGGGGCAGTTCTTC | TRBJ2-1 | TRBV5-4 | TRBD1
CASGDREKETQYF | TGTGCCAGTGGGGACAGGGAAAAAGAGACCCAGTACTTC | TRBJ2-5 | TRBV19 | TRBD1
CARQTGDDGTDTQYF | TGTGCCAGGCAGACAGGGGATGATGGCACAGATACGCAGTATTTT | TRBJ2-3 | TRBV21-1 | NA
CSVRGGIHSPLHF | TGCAGCGTTAGAGGAGGAATCCATTCACCCCTCCACTTT | TRBJ1-6 | TRBV29-1 | NA
CASGDLADQPQHF | TGTGCCAGTGGGGACTTAGCGGATCAGCCCCAGCATTTT | TRBJ1-5 | TRBV19 | NA
CASSLGWASGPYNEQFF | TGTGCCAGCAGCTTGGGGTGGGCTAGCGGACCCTACAATGAGCAGTTCTTC | TRBJ2-1 | TRBV7-2 | TRBD2
CASKTAENYEQYF | TGTGCCAGTAAGACGGCGGAAAACTACGAGCAGTACTTC | TRBJ2-7 | TRBV19 | NA
CASSQENGLAGKNEQFF | TGTGCCAGCTCACAGGAAAACGGACTAGCGGGAAAGAATGAGCAGTTCTTC | TRBJ2-1 | TRBV18 | TRBD2
CASSLQGSQQYF | TGTGCCAGCAGCTTGCAGGGATCCCAGCAGTACTTC | TRBJ2-5 | TRBV7-9 | NA
CASSWGQPNQPQHF | TGCGCCAGCAGCTGGGGACAGCCTAATCAGCCCCAGCATTTT | TRBJ1-5 | TRBV5-1 | TRBD1
CASMEGSNYEQYF | TGTGCCAGCATGGAGGGATCCAACTACGAGCAGTACTTC | TRBJ2-7 | TRBV7-9 | NA
CASSLQGWPTGELFF | TGCGCCAGCAGCTTGCAGGGTTGGCCCACCGGGGAGCTGTTTTTT | TRBJ2-2 | TRBV5-1 | NA
CASSLALRQFF | TGTGCCAGCAGCTTAGCGCTCAGGCAGTTCTTC | TRBJ2-1 | TRBV7-9 | NA
CASSLMSGTEQFF | TGCGCCAGCAGCCTGATGAGCGGGACTGAGCAGTTCTTC | TRBJ2-1 | TRBV5-1 | TRBD2
CASSKPGTDTQYF | TGCGCCAGCAGTAAACCAGGCACAGATACGCAGTATTTT | TRBJ2-3 | TRBV10-1 | NA
CASRRDSSYEQYF | TGTGCCAGCAGGAGGGACAGCTCCTACGAGCAGTACTTC | TRBJ2-7 | TRBV25-1 | TRBD1
CASSNRVETQYF | TGTGCCAGCAGCAATCGGGTCGAGACCCAGTACTTC | TRBJ2-5 | TRBV2 | NA
CASSLLGGAGTGELFF | TGTGCCAGCAGCTTACTTGGGGGAGCGGGAACCGGGGAGCTGTTTTTT | TRBJ2-2 | TRBV7-6 | TRBD2